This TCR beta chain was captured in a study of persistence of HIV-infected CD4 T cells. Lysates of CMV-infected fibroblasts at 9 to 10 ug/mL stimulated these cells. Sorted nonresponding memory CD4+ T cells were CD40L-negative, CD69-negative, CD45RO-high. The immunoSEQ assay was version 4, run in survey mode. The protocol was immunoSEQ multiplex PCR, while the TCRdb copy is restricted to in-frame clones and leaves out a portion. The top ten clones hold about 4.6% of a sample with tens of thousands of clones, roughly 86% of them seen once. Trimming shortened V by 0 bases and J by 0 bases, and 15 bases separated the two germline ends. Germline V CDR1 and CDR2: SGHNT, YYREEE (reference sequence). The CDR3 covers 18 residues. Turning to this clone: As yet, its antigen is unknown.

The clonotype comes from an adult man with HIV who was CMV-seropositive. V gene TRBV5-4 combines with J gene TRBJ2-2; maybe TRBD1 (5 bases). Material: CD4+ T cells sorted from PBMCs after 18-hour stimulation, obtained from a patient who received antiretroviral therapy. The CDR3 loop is CASSLDRSIGTNTGELFF. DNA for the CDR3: TGTGCCAGCAGCTTGGACAGGTCCATAGGTACGAACACCGGGGAGCTGTTTTTT.